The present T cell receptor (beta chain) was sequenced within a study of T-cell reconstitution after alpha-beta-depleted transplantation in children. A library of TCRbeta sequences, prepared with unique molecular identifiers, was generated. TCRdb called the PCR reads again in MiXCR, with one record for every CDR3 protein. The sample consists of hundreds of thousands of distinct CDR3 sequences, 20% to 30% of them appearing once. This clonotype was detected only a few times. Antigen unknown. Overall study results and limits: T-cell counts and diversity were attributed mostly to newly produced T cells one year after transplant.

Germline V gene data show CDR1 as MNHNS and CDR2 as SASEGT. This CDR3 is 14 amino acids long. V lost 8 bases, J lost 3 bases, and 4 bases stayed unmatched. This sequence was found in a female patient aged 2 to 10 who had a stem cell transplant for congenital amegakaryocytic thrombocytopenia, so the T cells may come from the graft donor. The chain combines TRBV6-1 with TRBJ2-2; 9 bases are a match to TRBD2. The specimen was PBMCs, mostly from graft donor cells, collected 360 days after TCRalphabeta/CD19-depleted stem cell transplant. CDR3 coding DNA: TGTGCCAGCTTAAAGCGGGGGGACACCGGGGAGCTGTTTTTT. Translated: CASLKRGDTGELFF.